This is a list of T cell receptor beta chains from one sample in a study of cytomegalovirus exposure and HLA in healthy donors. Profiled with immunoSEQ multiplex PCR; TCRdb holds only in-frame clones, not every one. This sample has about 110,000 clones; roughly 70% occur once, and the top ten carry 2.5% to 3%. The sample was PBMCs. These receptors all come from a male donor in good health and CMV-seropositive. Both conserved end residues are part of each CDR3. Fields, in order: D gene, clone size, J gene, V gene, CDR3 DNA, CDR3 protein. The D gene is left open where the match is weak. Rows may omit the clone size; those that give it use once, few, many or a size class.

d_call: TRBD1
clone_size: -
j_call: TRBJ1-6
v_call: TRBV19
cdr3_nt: TGTGCCAGTAGTGTTAATCGGGACAGAAATTATAATTCACCCCTCCACTTT
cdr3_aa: CASSVNRDRNYNSPLHF

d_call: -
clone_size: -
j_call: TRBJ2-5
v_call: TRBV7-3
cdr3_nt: TGTGCCAGCAGCTTGGTTTTTGAGGAGACCCAGTACTTC
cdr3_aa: CASSLVFEETQYF

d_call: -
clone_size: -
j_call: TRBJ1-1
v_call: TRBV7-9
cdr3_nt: TGTGCCAGCAGCGCCAAGACTACGGGTGAAGCTTTCTTT
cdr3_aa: CASSAKTTGEAFF

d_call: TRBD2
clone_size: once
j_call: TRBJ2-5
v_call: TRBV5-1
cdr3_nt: TGCGCCAGCAGCGCCGGGTTAGCGGGGCGGGAGACCCAGTACTTC
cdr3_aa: CASSAGLAGRETQYF

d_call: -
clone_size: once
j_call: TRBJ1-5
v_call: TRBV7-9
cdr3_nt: TGTGCCAGCAGCTCCCAAGGGGGTCAGCCCCAGCATTTT
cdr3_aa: CASSSQGGQPQHF

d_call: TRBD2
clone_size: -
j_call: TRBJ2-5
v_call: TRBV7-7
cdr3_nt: TGTGCCAGCAGCTTGGACACTCTGGGAGGGAGGACCCAGTACTTC
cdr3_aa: CASSLDTLGGRTQYF

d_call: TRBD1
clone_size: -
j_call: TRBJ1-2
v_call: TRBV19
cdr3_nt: TGTGCCAGTAGTATGGGACAGGGGAATGGCTACACCTTC
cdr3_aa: CASSMGQGNGYTF

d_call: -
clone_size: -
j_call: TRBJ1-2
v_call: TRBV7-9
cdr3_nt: TGTGCCAGCAGCCTACACGAGACAGACGGCTACACCTTC
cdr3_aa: CASSLHETDGYTF

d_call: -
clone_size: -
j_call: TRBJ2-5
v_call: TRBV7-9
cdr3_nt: TGTGCCAGCAGCTTAGATGCAGCCAGGGGGGTGACCCAGTACTTC
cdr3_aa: CASSLDAARGVTQYF

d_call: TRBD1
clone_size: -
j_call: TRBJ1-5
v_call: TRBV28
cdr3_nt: TGTGCCAGCAGGCCGGACAGGGGGTATCAGCCCCAGCATTTT
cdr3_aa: CASRPDRGYQPQHF

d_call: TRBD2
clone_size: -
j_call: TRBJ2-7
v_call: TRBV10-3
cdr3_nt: TGTGCCATCAGTGATGAGCGGGGCTACTACGAGCAGTACTTC
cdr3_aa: CAISDERGYYEQYF

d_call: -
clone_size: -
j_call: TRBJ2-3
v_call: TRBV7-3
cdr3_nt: TGTGCCAGCAGCTTATTTCCCCGTGGGACTCCCGTGGCAGATACGCAGTATTTT
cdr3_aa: CASSLFPRGTPVADTQYF

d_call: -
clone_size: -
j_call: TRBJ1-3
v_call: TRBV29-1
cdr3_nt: TGCAGCGTACAGGGTACATCTGGAAACACCATATATTTT
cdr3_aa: CSVQGTSGNTIYF

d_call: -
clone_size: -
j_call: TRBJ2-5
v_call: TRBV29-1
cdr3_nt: TGCAGCGTTCCGATAGGGGTAGAGACCCAGTACTTC
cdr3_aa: CSVPIGVETQYF

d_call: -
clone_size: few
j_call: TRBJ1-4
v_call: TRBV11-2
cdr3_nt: TGTGCCAGCAGCTTTTCCGGGACAACTAATGAAAAACTGTTTTTT
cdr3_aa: CASSFSGTTNEKLFF

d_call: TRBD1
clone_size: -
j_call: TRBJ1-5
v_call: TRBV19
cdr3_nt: TGTGCCAGTAGTGGGACAGGATATAGCAATCAGCCCCAGCATTTT
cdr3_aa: CASSGTGYSNQPQHF

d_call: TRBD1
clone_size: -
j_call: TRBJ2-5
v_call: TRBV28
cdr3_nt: TGTGCCAGCACAGGGACAGGGGCACCAGAGACCCAGTACTTC
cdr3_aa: CASTGTGAPETQYF

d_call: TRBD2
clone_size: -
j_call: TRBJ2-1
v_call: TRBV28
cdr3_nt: TGTGCCAGCAGCACCCTGGGGGTAGCGGGGGGGAACTACAATGAGCAGTTCTTC
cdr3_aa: CASSTLGVAGGNYNEQFF

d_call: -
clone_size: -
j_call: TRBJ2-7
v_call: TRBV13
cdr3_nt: TGTGCCAGCAGGATTACCGGGGGGCCCGACGAGCAGTACTTC
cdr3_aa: CASRITGGPDEQYF

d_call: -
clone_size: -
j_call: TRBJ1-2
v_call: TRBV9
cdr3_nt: TGTGCCAGCAGCCCTGGGGGGACTAACTATGGCTACACCTTC
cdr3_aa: CASSPGGTNYGYTF

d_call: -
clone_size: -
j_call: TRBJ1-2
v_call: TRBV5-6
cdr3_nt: TGTGCCAGCAGCTTGTTTGGGAGTGGCTACACCTTC
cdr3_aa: CASSLFGSGYTF

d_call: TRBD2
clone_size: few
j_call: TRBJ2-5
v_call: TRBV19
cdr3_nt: TGTGCCAGTAGTATTCAGGCGGGAGTGAAGACCCAGTACTTC
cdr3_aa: CASSIQAGVKTQYF

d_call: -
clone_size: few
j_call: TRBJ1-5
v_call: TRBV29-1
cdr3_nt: TGCAGCGTTGCCCAGGGGTTGGATCAGCCCCAGAATTTT
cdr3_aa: CSVAQGLDQPQNF

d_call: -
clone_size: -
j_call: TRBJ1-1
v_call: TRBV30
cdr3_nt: TGTGCCTGGAGTGATTTTAGGGGATGGGACACTGAAGCTTTCTTT
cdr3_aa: CAWSDFRGWDTEAFF

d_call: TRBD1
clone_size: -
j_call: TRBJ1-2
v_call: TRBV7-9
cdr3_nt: TGTGCCAGCACCCGCTCCGGGACAGACTATGGCTACACCTTC
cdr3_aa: CASTRSGTDYGYTF

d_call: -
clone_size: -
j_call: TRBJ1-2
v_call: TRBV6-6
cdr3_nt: TGTGCCAGCAGTCAGGGACATAACTATGGCTACACCTTC
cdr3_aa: CASSQGHNYGYTF

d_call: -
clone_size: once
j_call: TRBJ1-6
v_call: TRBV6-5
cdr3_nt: TGTGCCAGCAGTTACATGTCAGGCGGGTCACCCCTCCACTTT
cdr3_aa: CASSYMSGGSPLHF

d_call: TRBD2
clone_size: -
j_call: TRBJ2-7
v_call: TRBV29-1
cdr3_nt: TGCAGCGTTGAATGGGGAGGGGTTGAGCAGTACTTC
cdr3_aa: CSVEWGGVEQYF

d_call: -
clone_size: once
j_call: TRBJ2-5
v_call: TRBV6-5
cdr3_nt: TGTGCCAGCAGTTATTATAGTGGGCGCAGTGAGACCCAGTACTTC
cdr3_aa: CASSYYSGRSETQYF

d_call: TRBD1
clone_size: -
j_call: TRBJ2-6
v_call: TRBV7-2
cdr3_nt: TGTGCCAGCAGCCCCACACAGGGGGCCATCTCTGGGGCCAACGTCCTGACTTTC
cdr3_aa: CASSPTQGAISGANVLTF

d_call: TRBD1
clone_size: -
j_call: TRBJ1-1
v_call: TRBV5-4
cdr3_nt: TGTGCCAGCAGCGCGGACAGGGGCAACACTGAAGCTTTCTTT
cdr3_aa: CASSADRGNTEAFF

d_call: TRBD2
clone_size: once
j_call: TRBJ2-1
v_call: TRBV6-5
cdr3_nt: TGTGCCAGCAGTTACGCTAGCGGGGGGGTCAATGAGCAGTTCTTC
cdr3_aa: CASSYASGGVNEQFF

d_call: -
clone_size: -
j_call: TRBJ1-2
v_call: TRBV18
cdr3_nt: TGTGCCAGCTCACCACCTGCCCTAGGGGTCCCTGGCTACACCTTC
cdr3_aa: CASSPPALGVPGYTF

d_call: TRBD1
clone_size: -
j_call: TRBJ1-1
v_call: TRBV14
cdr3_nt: TGTGCCAGCAGCCGAACCGGGACAGGCTCTGAAGCTTTCTTT
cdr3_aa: CASSRTGTGSEAFF

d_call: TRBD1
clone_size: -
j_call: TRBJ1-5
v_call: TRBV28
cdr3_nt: TGTGCCAGCAGTTCTCACGGGACAGTCAATCAGCCCCAGCATTTT
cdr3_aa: CASSSHGTVNQPQHF

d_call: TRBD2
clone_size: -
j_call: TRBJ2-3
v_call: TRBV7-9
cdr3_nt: TGTGCCAGCAGCGCCGGGACTAGCGGGGACACAGATACGCAGTATTTT
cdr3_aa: CASSAGTSGDTDTQYF

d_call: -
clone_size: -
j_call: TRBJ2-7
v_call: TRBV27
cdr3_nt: TGTGCCAGCAGTTTAAGCACGCTCCACGAGCAGTACTTC
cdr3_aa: CASSLSTLHEQYF

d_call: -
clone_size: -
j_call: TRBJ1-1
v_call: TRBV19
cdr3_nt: TGTGCTACGAGGCAGGGAGGGTGGACTGAAGCTTTCTTT
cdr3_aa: CATRQGGWTEAFF

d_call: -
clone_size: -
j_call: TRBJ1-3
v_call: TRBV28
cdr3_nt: TGTGCCAGCAGCTTAACCCCCCCAGCTGGAAACACCATATATTTT
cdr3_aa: CASSLTPPAGNTIYF

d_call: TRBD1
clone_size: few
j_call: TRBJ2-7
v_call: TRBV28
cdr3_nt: TGTGCCAGCAACTCGATCGGGACAGGGGAGGAGCAGTACTTC
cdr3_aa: CASNSIGTGEEQYF

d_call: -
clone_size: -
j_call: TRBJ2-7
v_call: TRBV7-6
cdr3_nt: TGTGCCAGCAGCCCGGTGGGGGGAGGCGTCTCCTACGAGCAGTACTTC
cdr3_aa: CASSPVGGGVSYEQYF

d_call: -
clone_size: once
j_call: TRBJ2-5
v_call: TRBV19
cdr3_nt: TGTGCCAGTAGTATCGGCCCGGGGGAGACGTACCAAGAGACCCAGTACTTC
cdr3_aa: CASSIGPGETYQETQYF

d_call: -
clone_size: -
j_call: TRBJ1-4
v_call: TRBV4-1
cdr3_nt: TGCGCCAGCAGCCTAATTACTAATGAAAAACTGTTTTTT
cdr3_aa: CASSLITNEKLFF

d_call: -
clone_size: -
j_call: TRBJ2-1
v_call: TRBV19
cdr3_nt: TGTGCCAGTAGAGTAAACGGGTACAATGAGCAGTTCTTC
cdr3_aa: CASRVNGYNEQFF

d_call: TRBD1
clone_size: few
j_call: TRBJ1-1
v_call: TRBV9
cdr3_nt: TGTGCCAGCAGCGAGCGACCAGGGGGAGGAACTGAAGCTTTCTTT
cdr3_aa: CASSERPGGGTEAFF